This section outlines one T cell receptor (beta chain) sequence together with its context. Seattle enrolled patients during active infection and tracked them longitudinally. Assay: immunoSEQ multiplex PCR; the TCRdb copy retains only in-frame clones and omits some. The data contain about 220,000 clones, approximately 85% of them singletons. This sample is drawn from a study of blood T cell repertoires in COVID-19. Study information: T cells, B-cell-depleted T cells, or PBMCs supplied cDNA or gDNA.

V was cut by 4 bases and J by 4 bases, with 16 bases left in between. Germline CDR1 is LNHDA and CDR2 is SQIVND (reference sequence). The CDR3 is 15 amino acids. What was sequenced was peripheral blood. The sequence came from a woman aged 65 to 85 with COVID-19, enrolled during active disease. The gene calls are TRBV19 and TRBJ2-5, with D tentatively TRBD2 (6 bases). The CDR3 nucleotides read TGTGCCAGTAGTAGAGGGCTAGCGAATAGAGAGACCCAGTACTTC. This sequence encodes CASSRGLANRETQYF.